These 20 T cell receptor beta chains originate from one sample sequenced in a study of CDR3 diversity in severe acne. TCRdb fed the PCR reads into MiXCR, producing one record per CDR3 protein. The sample holds more than 80,000 distinct CDR3 sequences; 49% are singletons and the top ten take roughly 12%. The sample taken for sequencing was blood. The origin of the receptors is a male donor with severe acne vulgaris.

There are many counts of this clonotype. The rearrangement joins TRBV6-2 or TRBV6-3 to TRBJ1-5; 7 bases are a match to TRBD1. Germline values: CDR1 MNHEY, CDR2 SVGEGT. The V segment lost 2 bases and the J segment 2 bases; nucleotides outside the gene matches: 3. The CDR3 has 15 amino acids. The CDR3 nucleotides are TGTGCCAGCAGTTACCAGGGGGATGGCAATCAGCCCCAGCATTTT. Its translation is CASSYQGDGNQPQHF.

This clonotype was detected many times. Because the CDR3 is missing its conserved closing phenylalanine or tryptophan, this is likely a read error. The DNA is left out, because the CDR3 cannot be placed on it with certainty; the CDR3 is given as TCRdb lists it. This chain connects TRBV5-1 to TRBJ2-7. Per the germline V gene, CDR1 is SGHRS and CDR2 is YFSETQ. The CDR3 has 8 residues if both end residues are counted. CDR3 loop: CASSLAVI.

V is TRBV7-9 and J is TRBJ2-7; either TRBD1 or TRBD2 may supply D (5 bases each). Germline V lookup: CDR1 SEHNR, CDR2 FQNEAQ (reference sequence). This CDR3 spans 13 amino acids. V dropped 3 bases and J dropped 3 bases, with 9 bases sitting between them. The CDR3 reads CASSLGRIYEQYF. The CDR3, as DNA: TGTGCCAGCAGCTTGGGACGGATCTACGAGCAGTACTTC.

As to this clonotype: No conserved phenylalanine or tryptophan ends this CDR3, so it is likely a read error. The chain links TRBV6-1 to TRBJ2-5, with unresolved D. CDR3 length: 13 amino acids. CDR1 and CDR2 from the germline V gene are MNHNS and SASEGT. The germline V and J ends were trimmed by 8 bases and 3 bases, with 13 bases remaining between them. The CDR3 sequence is CASGASGKETQYS. CDR3 bases: TGTGCCAGCGGTGCATCTGGGAAAGAGACCCAGTACTCC.

The rearrangement links TRBV7-2 to TRBJ2-7, with TRBD2 matching over 11 bases. This CDR3 is built from 15 residues. Germline-derived CDR1 and CDR2 are SGHTA and FQGNSA. Trimming took 4 bases from V and 3 from J; bases not matched to a gene: 5. The CDR3 DNA sequence: TGTGCCAGCAGCTCGACCCTAGCGGGAGGCTACGAGCAGTACTTC. Translated: CASSSTLAGGYEQYF.

The chain recombines TRBV10-3 with TRBJ2-5; possibly TRBD1 for D (5 bases). V was shortened by 0 bases and J by 5 bases, with 13 bases between the two germline ends. The CDR3 loop spans 15 amino acids. CDR1 is ENHRY and CDR2 is SYGVKD in the germline V gene. The CDR3 protein is CAISESGTGAETQYF. The CDR3 DNA reads as TGTGCCATCAGTGAGTCTGGCACTGGGGCGGAGACCCAGTACTTC.

J is TRBJ1-5 and V is TRBV19; D is uncertain. The CDR3 has 12 amino acids. Germline CDR1 LNHDA, CDR2 SQIVND (reference sequence). With 3 bases removed from V and 7 bases from J, the gap between germline ends came to 7 bases. The CDR3: CASSILGQPQHF. The CDR3 nucleotides read TGTGCCAGTAGTATCCTGGGACAGCCCCAGCATTTT.

This rearrangement joins TRBV7-4 to TRBJ1-2, with a tentative D call TRBD1 (6 bases). CDR1 and CDR2 (germline): SGHVT, SQSDAQ. Trimming removed 1 base at V and 6 bases at J, with 15 bases between. This CDR3 is built from 15 residues. CDR3 sequence reads: CASSLVRTERHGYTF. The DNA for the CDR3 is TGTGCCAGCAGCTTAGTAAGGACAGAGCGCCATGGCTACACCTTC.

This clonotype was found many times. The rearrangement uses TRBV19 and TRBJ2-6; D unresolved. V lost 6 bases and J 2 bases, leaving 5 bases between the germline ends. The germline gives CDR1 LNHDA, CDR2 SQIVND (reference sequence). The CDR3 sequence is 13 residues long. The CDR3 loop reads CASSVPGANVLTF. DNA of the CDR3: TGTGCCAGTAGCGTCCCTGGGGCCAACGTCCTGACTTTC.

The rearrangement joins TRBV28 to TRBJ2-3; TRBD2 aligns across 8 bases. The V gene end was trimmed by 7 bases and the J gene end by 6 bases; junction bases not matched to a gene: 6. The CDR3 spans 13 residues. Germline CDR1 and CDR2: MDHEN and SYDVKM. CDR3 amino acids: CASTQREWDTQYF. Written as DNA, the CDR3 is TGTGCCAGCACCCAGCGGGAGTGGGATACGCAGTATTTT.

This clonotype was counted a single time. This chain connects TRBV10-2 to TRBJ2-5, with 14 bases matching TRBD2. Germline V lookup: CDR1 WSHSY, CDR2 SAAADI. V lost 0 bases to trimming and J lost 3 bases; unmatched junction nucleotides: 3. This CDR3 has 17 residues. This CDR3 reads CASSESGTSGSEETQYF. In DNA form, the CDR3 reads TGCGCCAGCAGTGAGTCCGGGACTAGCGGGAGTGAAGAGACCCAGTACTTC.

This clonotype was observed a handful of times. The V call is TRBV5-6, the J call TRBJ2-6; D is unresolved. Germline CDR1 is SGHDT and CDR2 is YYEEEE. The CDR3 consists of 15 residues. Trimming removed 0 bases at V and 1 base at J, with 5 bases between. CDR3 sequence (DNA): TGTGCCAGCAGCTTGGGAGGATCTGGGGCCAACGTCCTGACTTTC. Translated: CASSLGGSGANVLTF. The entire variable domain, with the rest obtained from reference TRBV5-6 and TRBJ2-6, is as follows: DAGVTQSPTHLIKTRGQQVTLRCSPKSGHDTVSWYQQALGQGPQFIFQYYEEEERQRGNFPDRFSGHQFPNYSSELNVNALLLGDSALYLCASSLGGSGANVLTFGAGSRLTVL.

Turning to this clonotype: One end of the junction does not line up with germline, which may come from a read error. The gene calls are TRBV7-9 and TRBJ1-4; the match to TRBD1 covers 9 bases. CDR3 length: 14 residues. CDR1 and CDR2 (germline): SEHNR, FQNEAQ (reference sequence). In DNA, the CDR3 is TGTGCCAGCAGTTTAGGACAGGGGTGGGAAAAACTGTTTTTT. Amino acid sequence: CASSLGQGWEKLFF.

As for this clonotype: The conserved phenylalanine or tryptophan is not found at the CDR3 terminus, so this likely reflects a read error. The limits of the CDR3 on the DNA are not certain, so only TCRdb's listed CDR3 is given. CDR3 sequence reads: CACSDTGSSGNTTYL. The chain is built from TRBV19 and TRBJ1-3; the table's TRBD1 call for D was not verified on the DNA. Per the germline V gene, CDR1 is LNHDA and CDR2 is SQIVND (reference sequence). The CDR3 adds up to 15 amino acids, both ends counted.

Turning to this clonotype: The junction differs from germline at one of its ends, possibly a read error. The rearrangement uses TRBV5-1 and TRBJ2-3, with a weak D call TRBD2 (5 bases). The CDR3 spans 14 residues. Germline V lookup: CDR1 SGHRS, CDR2 YFSETQ. The CDR3 region is CASSVGSSTDTQYF. CDR3 DNA sequence: TGTGCCAGCAGCGTAGGGAGTAGCACAGATACGCAGTATTTT.

Comment on this clonotype: A much larger clonotype is one base distant, so this may be a read error. The CDR3 carries no conserved terminal phenylalanine or tryptophan, so it likely arises from a read error. This chain links TRBV25-1 with TRBJ1-1; D unresolved. The CDR3 has 11 amino acids. Trimming cost V 3 bases and J 11 bases, with 10 bases left between them. Looked up from germline, CDR1 is MGHDK and CDR2 is SYGVNS. The CDR3 DNA reads TGTGCCAGCAGTGAGGAGAAATTGGCTTTCTAT. Translating gives CASSEEKLAFY.

This clonotype was detected ten times or more. J is TRBJ2-1 and V is TRBV7-9; D is undetermined. The V and J ends lost 6 bases and 8 bases respectively, with 17 bases between them. Looked up from germline, CDR1 is SEHNR and CDR2 is FQNEAQ (reference sequence). This CDR3 is 14 amino acids long. The CDR3 spells CASSPLSSGDEQFF. The CDR3 DNA reads as TGTGCCAGCAGTCCCCTTTCCTCTGGCGATGAGCAGTTCTTC.

This clonotype was counted a few times. The V and J genes are TRBV7-2 and TRBJ1-2; possibly TRBD1 for D (5 bases). The CDR3 runs 13 residues. V was shortened by 8 bases and J by 8 bases, with 18 bases between the two germline ends. Looked up from germline, CDR1 is SGHTA and CDR2 is FQGNSA. CDR3 residues: CASVQSGDRGYTF. The CDR3 DNA reads TGTGCCAGCGTTCAATCGGGGGACCGGGGCTACACCTTC.

In this sample, this clonotype turned up many times. The gene calls are TRBV29-1 and TRBJ1-3, with TRBD1 as a possible D gene (5 bases). The CDR3 is 13 residues long. V was shortened by 7 bases and J by 0 bases, with 10 bases between the two germline ends. CDR1 SQVTM and CDR2 ANQGSEA come from the germline V gene. CDR3 coding DNA: TGCAGCGCCAGACAGAGCTCTGGAAACACCATATATTTT. Its translation is CSARQSSGNTIYF. Based on the CDR3 plus reference TRBV29-1 and TRBJ1-3, the full variable domain is SAVISQKPSRDICQRGTSLTIQCQVDSQVTMMFWYRQQPGQSLTLIATANQGSEATYESGFVIDKFPISRPNLTFSTLTVSNMSPEDSSIYLCSARQSSGNTIYFGEGSWLTVV.

This clonotype was observed many times. The V call is TRBV2, the J call TRBJ2-3; a possible D gene is TRBD2 (5 bases). Germline assignment: CDR1 SNHLY and CDR2 FYNNEI. V lost 3 bases, J lost 2 bases, and 12 bases lay in between. The CDR3 is made up of 15 amino acids. The CDR3 sequence is CASSDPGEPTDTQYF. The CDR3 nucleotides are TGTGCCAGCAGTGACCCCGGGGAGCCCACAGATACGCAGTATTTT.